The T cell receptor beta chain described here comes from a study of blood T cell repertoires in COVID-19. Study background: Sites across the United States, Italy and Spain contributed samples from acute and convalescent COVID-19.

Sequenced by immunoSEQ multiplex PCR; TCRdb stores in-frame clones only, minus some. Of approximately 300,000 clones in the sample, 90% were seen once. V dropped 3 bases and J dropped 1 base, with 9 bases sitting between them. Germline CDR1 reads DFQATT; CDR2 reads SNEGSKA (reference sequence). CDR3 size: 13 residues. The sequence was collected from a woman aged 25 to 39 who had been exposed to COVID-19. Sample: PBMCs or T cells enriched from blood (not recorded which). V usage is TRBV20-1 and J usage is TRBJ2-5; D ambiguous. The CDR3 DNA sequence: TGCAGTGCTAGTAGTAGCAGCCAAGAGACCCAGTACTTC. Residues: CSASSSSQETQYF.